The clone carrying this TCR beta chain has ten or more counts. No antigen is known for it. This entry comes from a study of T cells in Graves' hyperthyroidism and ophthalmopathy. Notes on the study in general: Expanded thyroid clonotypes (above 0.001) were mostly also found in blood.

CDR3 length: 15 amino acids. The ends lost 3 bases at V and 1 base at J; junction bases unmatched: 3. Authors of the study amplified TCR beta CDR3 regions from RNA transcripts. RT-PCR in the first round (using the HTBI primer set) targeted the TCR CDR3. TCRdb reprocessed the multiplex PCR reads with MiXCR, giving one entry per CDR3 protein. Of fewer than 400,000 distinct CDR3 sequences listed, 15% to 18% are singletons. The sequenced sample consisted of blood. This sequence originates from a woman aged 18-30 years with Graves' hyperthyroidism that later progressed to Graves' ophthalmopathy. This chain links TRBV12-3 or TRBV12-4 with TRBJ2-7; 10 nucleotides match TRBD1. DNA for the CDR3: TGTGCCAGCAGTTTCCCGGGACAGGGGTCCTACGAGCAGTACTTC. This translates into CASSFPGQGSYEQYF.